These T cell receptor beta chains were read from a single sample in a study of T-cell memory formation after mild COVID-19. TCRdb independently ran MiXCR on the 5' RACE reads; one entry per CDR3 protein. Among roughly 190,000 distinct CDR3 sequences listed, 25% to 35% were seen once. The sample consisted of PBMCs or a T cell subset sorted from them (not recorded which). These receptors came from an adult woman who had mild COVID-19 (a few samples of this study predate the infection). Cell type and time point are not known. The CDR3 runs from the conserved cysteine through the conserved F or W. The order of the fields is D gene, J gene, clone size, V gene, CDR3 DNA, CDR3 protein. The D gene is left open where the match is weak. Only some rows state a clone size, as once, few, many or a class for expanded clones.

TRBD2,TRBJ2-1,-,TRBV5-6,TGTGCCAGCAGCTTCCCGCCTCGGGAGGCCCCTTACAATGAGCAGTTCTTC,CASSFPPREAPYNEQFF
-,TRBJ2-5,few,TRBV12-5,TGTGCTAGTGGGCTTGACCAAGCCCAAGAGACCCAGTACTTC,CASGLDQAQETQYF
TRBD1,TRBJ2-6,-,TRBV7-9,TGTGCCAGCAGCTTATCTGGAACCCCGGACCCGGGACAGGGCCGCTCTGGGGCCAACGTCCTGACTTTC,CASSLSGTPDPGQGRSGANVLTF
TRBD2,TRBJ2-1,-,TRBV11-3,TGTGCCAGCAGCTTAGCTACTGGGACTAGCGGGAACGAGTTCTTC,CASSLATGTSGNEFF
-,TRBJ1-2,-,TRBV7-8,TGTGCCAGCAGCTTAGCCTTCGTCGGCACTAACTATGGCTACACCTTC,CASSLAFVGTNYGYTF
-,TRBJ1-5,many,TRBV2,TGTGCCAAGGGGCTTGGGAGCAATCAGCCCCAGCATTTT,CAKGLGSNQPQHF
-,TRBJ2-7,few,TRBV27,TGTGCCAGCAGTCCTCAGAGAGAGCAGTACTTC,CASSPQREQYF
-,TRBJ2-3,-,TRBV3-1,TGTGCCAGCAGCGAGAGGTCTACCCCCACAGATACGCAGTATTTT,CASSERSTPTDTQYF
TRBD1,TRBJ1-3,few,TRBV29-1,TGCAGCGTTCGGGCAGGGGGCCCCTCTGGAAACACCATATATTTT,CSVRAGGPSGNTIYF
TRBD2,TRBJ2-2,-,TRBV20-1,TGCAGTGCCATCAGCGGGAGCACTCTCACCGGGGAGCTGTTTTTT,CSAISGSTLTGELFF
-,TRBJ2-7,few,TRBV4-1,TGCGCCAGCAGCCACCCCATTCGGGGGTCGAGCTCCTACGAGCAGTACTTC,CASSHPIRGSSSYEQYF
-,TRBJ2-3,few,TRBV2,TGTGCCAGCAACCCCGCAGGCACAGATACGCAGTATTTT,CASNPAGTDTQYF
TRBD2,TRBJ2-5,-,TRBV20-1,TGCAGTGCCGCCCCTTACGGGAGGGCCGGGGAGACCCAGTACTTC,CSAAPYGRAGETQYF
-,TRBJ2-2,-,TRBV12-3/TRBV12-4,TGTGCCAGCAGTCCCGGGGTAAGGACCAGGGAGCTGTTTTTT,CASSPGVRTRELFF
-,TRBJ2-5,few,TRBV9,TGTGCCAGCAGCGTAGCCCCCGCAGGGGTTGGAGAGACCCAGTACTTC,CASSVAPAGVGETQYF
-,TRBJ1-2,-,TRBV12-3/TRBV12-4,TGTGCCAGCAGAAGGGACTTAAACTATGGCTACACCTTC,CASRRDLNYGYTF
TRBD1,TRBJ2-3,few,TRBV5-6,TGTGCCAGCAGCTTGCCGGGACAGGGTAATAAGGATACGCAGTATTTT,CASSLPGQGNKDTQYF
-,TRBJ2-5,many,TRBV5-6,TGTGCCAGCAGCTTGAGGGAAGAGACCCAGTACTTC,CASSLREETQYF
-,TRBJ2-7,few,TRBV30,TGTGCCTGGAGTCCGAGAGACGAGCAGTACTTC,CAWSPRDEQYF
-,TRBJ1-1,-,TRBV6-5,TGTGCCAGCAGTTTAAGGTCTGCGGGGCCCGGGGCTTTCTTT,CASSLRSAGPGAFF
TRBD2,TRBJ2-1,few,TRBV12-3/TRBV12-4,TGTGCCAGCAGTTTACGGCTAGCGGGATCACCAGGGCCTGGTTACAATGAGCAGTTCTTC,CASSLRLAGSPGPGYNEQFF
TRBD2,TRBJ2-3,few,TRBV7-9,TGTGCCAGCAGCCAAGGGACTAGCGGCCGCACAGATACGCAGTATTTT,CASSQGTSGRTDTQYF
-,TRBJ1-1,-,TRBV4-3,TGCGCCAGCAGCCAAGAGGCGAATCGATGGGGGCACACTGAAGCTTTCTTT,CASSQEANRWGHTEAFF
-,TRBJ1-5,few,TRBV20-1,TGCAGTGCTACTCGCCTCGGGGAAATTGGCAATCAGCCCCAGCATTTT,CSATRLGEIGNQPQHF
TRBD1,TRBJ1-1,-,TRBV6-5,TGTGCCAGCAGAGGACAGGGAATCACTGAAGCTTTCTTT,CASRGQGITEAFF
-,TRBJ2-7,-,TRBV5-1,TGCGCCAGCAGCTTGGTTGGGGACGGAGACTACGAGCAGTACTTC,CASSLVGDGDYEQYF
TRBD2,TRBJ2-1,few,TRBV4-1,TGCGCCAGCAACGAAGACGCCCGACTAGCGGTCAATGAGCAGTTCTTC,CASNEDARLAVNEQFF
TRBD1,TRBJ1-6,few,TRBV3-1,TGTGCCAGCAGCCCCGGACAGGGGGTCTATAATTCACCCCTCCACTTT,CASSPGQGVYNSPLHF